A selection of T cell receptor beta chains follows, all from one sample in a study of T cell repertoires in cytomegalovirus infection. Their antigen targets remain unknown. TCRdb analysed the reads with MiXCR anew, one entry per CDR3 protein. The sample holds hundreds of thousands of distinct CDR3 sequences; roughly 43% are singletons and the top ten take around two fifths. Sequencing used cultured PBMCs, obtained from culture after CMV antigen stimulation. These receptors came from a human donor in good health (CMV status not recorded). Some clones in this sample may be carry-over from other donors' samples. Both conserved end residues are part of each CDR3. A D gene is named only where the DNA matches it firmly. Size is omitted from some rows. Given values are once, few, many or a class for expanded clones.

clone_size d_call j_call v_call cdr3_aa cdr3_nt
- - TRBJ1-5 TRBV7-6 CASSPGVGLDQPQHF TGTGCCAGCAGCCCAGGGGTAGGGCTTGATCAGCCCCAGCATTTT
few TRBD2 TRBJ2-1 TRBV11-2 CASSLWTSGSYNEQFF TGTGCCAGCAGCTTATGGACCAGCGGGAGCTACAATGAGCAGTTCTTC
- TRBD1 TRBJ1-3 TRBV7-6 CASHSAFRGQGNTIYF TGTGCCAGCCACTCGGCCTTCAGGGGGCAAGGAAACACCATATATTTT
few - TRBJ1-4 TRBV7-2 CASSLSRAHEKLFF TGTGCCAGCAGCTTAAGCAGGGCCCACGAAAAACTGTTTTTT
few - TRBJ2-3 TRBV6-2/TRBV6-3 CASRTRGSTDTQYF TGTGCCAGCAGGACCCGTGGGAGCACAGATACGCAGTATTTT
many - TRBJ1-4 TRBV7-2 CASSLSGEKLFF TGTGCCAGCAGCTTAAGTGGGGAAAAACTGTTTTTT
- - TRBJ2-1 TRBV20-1 CSASPNEQFF TGCAGTGCTAGCCCCAATGAGCAGTTCTTC
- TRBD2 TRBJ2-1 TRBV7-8 CATLAGGSDEQFF TGTGCCACCCTAGCGGGTGGGTCCGATGAGCAGTTCTTC
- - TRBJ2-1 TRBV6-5 CASSSQYNEQFF TGTGCCAGCAGTTCCCAGTACAATGAGCAGTTCTTC
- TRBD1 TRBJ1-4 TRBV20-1 CSARRDRVDEKLFF TGCAGTGCTAGGAGGGACAGGGTGGATGAAAAACTGTTTTTT
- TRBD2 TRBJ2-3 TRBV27 CASGGKGLAGADTQYF TGTGCCAGCGGGGGGAAAGGACTAGCGGGGGCAGATACGCAGTATTTT
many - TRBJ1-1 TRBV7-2 CASSLVGGGAFF TGTGCCAGCAGCTTAGTTGGGGGGGGAGCTTTCTTT
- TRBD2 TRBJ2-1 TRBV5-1 CASSFWTSGGYNEQFF TGCGCCAGCAGCTTCTGGACTAGCGGGGGGTACAATGAGCAGTTCTTC
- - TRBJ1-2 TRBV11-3 CASSLDPSGAGYTF TGTGCCAGCAGCTTAGATCCTTCGGGGGCTGGCTACACCTTC
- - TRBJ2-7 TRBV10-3 CAIRGTPYEQYF TGTGCCATCCGGGGGACGCCCTACGAGCAGTACTTC
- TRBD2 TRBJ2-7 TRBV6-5 CASSPPGLANSYEQYF TGTGCCAGCAGTCCTCCGGGACTAGCGAACTCCTACGAGCAGTACTTC
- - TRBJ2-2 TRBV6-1 CASVGLSLDTGELFF TGTGCCAGCGTGGGACTCTCTCTTGACACCGGGGAGCTGTTTTTT
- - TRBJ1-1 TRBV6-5 CASTSPGNTEAFF TGTGCCAGCACTTCCCCAGGGAACACTGAAGCTTTCTTT
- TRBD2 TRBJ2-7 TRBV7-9 CASSQGAGVSEQYF TGTGCCAGCAGCCAAGGAGCGGGAGTAAGCGAGCAGTACTTC
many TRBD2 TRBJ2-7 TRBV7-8 CASSLTSGTYEQYF TGTGCCAGCAGCTTAACTAGCGGGACCTACGAGCAGTACTTC
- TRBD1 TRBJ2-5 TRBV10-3 CAIRVGQAYQETQYF TGTGCCATCAGGGTTGGACAGGCGTATCAAGAGACCCAGTACTTC